This T cell receptor (beta chain) was captured in a study of T cells after posttransplantation cyclophosphamide (dated by TCRdb to 2015 to 2016). Background on the whole study: Using TRB sequencing, the study followed how the T cell repertoire reconstituted after myeloablative bone marrow transplantation in which posttransplantation cyclophosphamide served as GVHD prophylaxis. Antigen receptor sequencing covered samples from 30 to 40 PTCy-treated patients and approximately 15 of their related bone marrow donors. TRB sequencing was performed on blood from all 35 or so PTCy patients with 1-year posttransplant specimens. TRB sequencing was also done on up to about 3 additional blood samples from 2 to 5.2 years after transplant in 3 patients, and on pretransplant blood from a handful of patients. Because TRA and TRB clonality were tightly correlated in fewer than 10 samples, subsequent TCR analyses were focused on TRB only. Public TRB sequences were searched against a database of over 3,600 sequences associated with responses to pathogens, tumor antigens, self-antigens and alloantigens. What the work shows at the level of the full study, not this receptor alone: Donor-recipient similarity was low at 1-2 months but rose over the first year, and later blood repertoires were often dominated by donor CD8+ memory clones. The TRB repertoires of T cells infiltrating skin or the GI tract showed only limited overlap with the TRB repertoires found in blood. Across the approximately 46 patients, TRB clonality was highly associated with recipient CMV seropositivity and CMV reactivation, and diversity with PTCy was similar to that in the CNI/methotrexate controls.

Spanning cysteine to phenylalanine, the CDR3 consists of 13 amino acids. Here the CDR3 DNA is all that survives: 39 bases in frame from base 1. From a lookup of the germline V gene, CDR1 and CDR2 are MNHEY and SVGAGI. Cut back by 2 bases and 0 bases, the V and J ends lie 5 bases apart. The PTCy-treated patients were enrolled in a prospective multi-institutional clinical trial. Mononuclear cells from peripheral blood and bone marrow were separated by Ficoll-Hypaque density centrifugation and then cryopreserved. Genomic DNA was used for TRB sequencing, which was performed with the immunoSEQ assay at survey resolution or with the hsTCRB kit. Per the authors' processing: The immunoSEQ software was used for initial read processing, and the LymphoSeq R package was used for repertoire analyses. For each TRB dataset, clonality was calculated as 1 minus normalized Shannon entropy, and the Gini coefficient was computed as well. To infer phenotypes in unsorted samples, TRB sequences from sorted subsets of the recipient or donor were mapped onto unsorted samples from the same recipient. Sourced from immuneACCESS, this table was stored by TCRdb with only in-frame sequences that have V and J called. A share of the clones is absent; for the studies checked, an unresolved V gene accounts for under half, and the remainder has no known explanation. For V, J and clone size, that table is used; D and trimming come from the DNA. Counted in this sample were 25,000 to 35,000 clones; approximately 90% of them appeared once. The ten largest clonotypes hold about 16% of the sample.

About this clone: Its antigen is currently not known. Base qualities were left out, and no much larger clone turns up one base away.

The sample taken for sequencing was PBMCs. This chain joins TRBV6-5 to TRBJ2-7, with no confidently assigned D gene. The TCR sequence derives from a woman aged 35 to 49 with a blood cancer, CMV-positive, and with a related stem cell donor. CDR3 sequence: CASSYDSSYEQYF. In nucleotide form, the sequence is TGTGCCAGCAGTTACGATAGCTCCTACGAGCAGTACTTC.